Below, 7 T cell receptor beta chains from the same sample are listed, as sequenced in a study of shared clonotypes between healthy human individuals. Only in-frame clones appear in the TCRdb table, and some are missing; sequencing was by immunoSEQ multiplex PCR. The sample records fewer than 850,000 clones, about 96% being singletons. The naive CD8 subset, CD45RO-negative cells positively selected for CCR7, excluded terminally differentiated effector memory CD45RA+ cells. The sequencing input was naive CD8+ T cells sorted from blood. All receptors derive from a man aged 25 to 45 in good health.

This chain links TRBV28 with TRBJ2-7; D is ambiguous. Germline V gene data show CDR1 as MDHEN and CDR2 as SYDVKM. The CDR3 has 18 residues. The germline V and J ends were trimmed by 5 bases and 1 base, with 24 bases remaining between them. CDR3 nucleotides: TGTGCCAGCAGTACCACAGTGTTAGGTGGCAGGCCGTCCTACGAGCAGTACTTC. Amino acid sequence: CASSTTVLGGRPSYEQYF.

This clone was counted a single time. Other DNA sequences in this specimen translate into the identical CDR3. The rearrangement joins TRBV7-9 to TRBJ2-5; unclear D gene. The CDR3 is made up of 12 amino acids. Germline V gives CDR1 SEHNR, CDR2 FQNEAQ (reference sequence). Trimming pared 0 bases from V and 4 bases from J, leaving 3 bases between. This CDR3 is CASSLARETQYF. CDR3 coding DNA: TGTGCCAGCAGCTTAGCGCGAGAGACCCAGTACTTC.

The CDR3 sequence is CASSQDGRTPDEQFF. Here the CDR3 DNA reads TGCGCCAGCAGCCAAGATGGTAGGACACCAGATGAGCAGTTCTTC. The chain has TRBV4-3 and TRBJ2-1; tentatively, D is TRBD1 (5 bases). This CDR3 is 15 amino acids long. Trimming took 0 bases from V and 8 from J, leaving 14 bases between them. CDR1 is LGHNA and CDR2 is YSLEER in the germline V gene.

DNA of the CDR3: TGCAGCGTTGGACGCCCACTAGCGGCCGAAAGCAATGAGCAGTTCTTC. Translated, it gives CSVGRPLAAESNEQFF. The V gene is TRBV29-1, the J gene TRBJ2-1; 8 bases map to TRBD2. Germline CDR1 and CDR2: SQVTM and ANQGSEA. The CDR3 extends over 16 amino acids. V trimming: 4 bases; J trimming: 6 bases; junction bases outside the gene matches: 14.

The chain has TRBV25-1 and TRBJ2-3; D is unresolved. CDR1 MGHDK and CDR2 SYGVNS come from the germline V gene. V lost 3 bases to trimming and J lost 0 bases, with 16 bases between them. The CDR3 runs to 17 residues. CDR3 in DNA: TGTGCCAGCAGTGACCTACTTAGTCCCGCTAGCACAGATACGCAGTATTTT. It codes for CASSDLLSPASTDTQYF.

J is TRBJ2-3 and V is TRBV29-1, with D unclear. The CDR3 contains 12 residues. Germline CDR1 and CDR2: SQVTM and ANQGSEA. V was shortened by 7 bases and J by 5 bases, with 13 bases between the two germline ends. The CDR3 nucleotides are TGCAGCGCCCAAGAGTGGGAAGATACGCAGTATTTT. Its translation: CSAQEWEDTQYF.

The chain couples TRBV27 to TRBJ2-1; maybe TRBD2 (6 bases). There are 15 residues in the CDR3. CDR1 and CDR2 from the germline V gene are MNHEY and SMNVEV (reference sequence). Trimming pared 5 bases from V and 2 bases from J, leaving 13 bases between. CDR3 DNA: TGTGCCAGCAGTCCCCAGGAGGGTGCCTACAATGAGCAGTTCTTC. Residues: CASSPQEGAYNEQFF.